This section outlines one T cell receptor beta chain sequence together with its context. The target antigen is unknown. This entry belongs to a study of OX40 agonist ivuxolimab in advanced cancers. The wider study: Eligibility rules accepted prior anti-PD-1, anti-PD-L1 or anti-CTLA-4 therapy, and approximately 40% had some.

Here immunoSEQ multiplex PCR was the method, and the copy in TCRdb shows in-frame clones only, minus some. The repertoire holds around 52,000 clones, with 83% as singletons. The germline V gene encodes CDR1 MDHEN and CDR2 SYDVKM. Trimming took 6 bases from V and 0 from J, leaving 12 bases between them. This CDR3 is built from 15 residues. Study results and caveats: Both blood CD4+ and CD8+ T cells showed clonal growth by week 6 at 0.1 to 3.0 mg/kg.

This sample comprised CD4+ or CD8+ T cells sorted from blood, obtained in a trial of the OX40 agonist ivuxolimab. The chain couples TRBV28 to TRBJ1-5; D not resolved. This sequence was found in an adult with an advanced solid tumor such as melanoma, head and neck, liver or kidney cancer. CDR3 region: CASSRRMYSNQPQHF. In DNA, the CDR3 is TGTGCCAGCAGCCGACGTATGTATAGCAATCAGCCCCAGCATTTT.